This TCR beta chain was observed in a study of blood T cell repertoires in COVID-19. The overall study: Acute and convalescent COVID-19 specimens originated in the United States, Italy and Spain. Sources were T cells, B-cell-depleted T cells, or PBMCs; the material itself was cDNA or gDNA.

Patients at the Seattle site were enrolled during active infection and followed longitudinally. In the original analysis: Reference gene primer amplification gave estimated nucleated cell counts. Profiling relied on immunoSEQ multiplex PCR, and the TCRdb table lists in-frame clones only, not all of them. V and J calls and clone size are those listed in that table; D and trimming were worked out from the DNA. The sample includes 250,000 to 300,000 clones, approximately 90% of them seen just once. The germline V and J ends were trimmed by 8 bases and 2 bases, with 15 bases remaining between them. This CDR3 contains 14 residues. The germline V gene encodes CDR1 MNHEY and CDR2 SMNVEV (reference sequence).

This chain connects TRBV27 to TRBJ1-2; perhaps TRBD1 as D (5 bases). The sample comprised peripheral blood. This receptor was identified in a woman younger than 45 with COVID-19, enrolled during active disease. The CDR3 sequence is CASGVDQGNYGYTF. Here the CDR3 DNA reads TGTGCCAGCGGGGTCGATCAGGGAAACTATGGCTACACCTTC.